A single sample gave rise to the 32 T cell receptor beta chains below, sequenced in a study of blood T cell repertoires in COVID-19. This table comes from immunoSEQ multiplex PCR, and its TCRdb copy is limited to in-frame clones, with some not included. The sample has around 250,000 clones, 88% seen once. Material: PBMCs or T cells enriched from blood (not recorded which). These receptors were obtained from a woman in her thirties or forties with acute COVID-19.

This chain joins TRBV19 and TRBJ2-5; 7 bases agree with TRBD1. CDR1 and CDR2 from the germline V gene are LNHDA and SQIVND (reference sequence). CDR3 length: 13 amino acids. Unmatched junction bases numbered 5, after V lost 5 bases and J lost 5 bases. This CDR3 reads CASSPTGPETQYF. Here the CDR3 DNA reads TGTGCCAGTAGTCCGACAGGGCCGGAGACCCAGTACTTC.

The V call is TRBV4-3, the J call TRBJ1-2, with TRBD1 matching over 7 bases. The J segment lost 2 bases and the V segment lost 4 bases, leaving 7 bases of the junction unmatched. This CDR3 has 15 amino acids. Per germline, CDR1 LGHNA and CDR2 YSLEER. CDR3 DNA: TGCGCCAGCAGCCGGGGGACAGAGCTGAACTATGGCTACACCTTC. Its protein product is CASSRGTELNYGYTF.

J is TRBJ1-1 and V is TRBV30; D not certain. Germline V gives CDR1 GTSNPN, CDR2 SVGIG (reference sequence). The CDR3 covers 13 residues. Trimming pared 0 bases from V and 0 bases from J, leaving 5 bases between. The CDR3 coding sequence is TGTGCCTGGAGTGTACTAGTGAACACTGAAGCTTTCTTT. As protein: CAWSVLVNTEAFF.

The V gene is TRBV18, the J gene TRBJ2-3; 8 bases line up with TRBD1. The CDR3 extends over 16 amino acids. Germline trimming cut 3 bases from V and 0 bases from J; bases unmatched to any gene: 5. CDR1 is KGHSH, CDR2 LQKENI, per germline. The CDR3 loop is CASSPRTGMSTDTQYF. The CDR3 nucleotides read TGTGCCAGCTCACCTCGGACAGGGATGAGCACAGATACGCAGTATTTT. Full variable domain (missing parts from reference TRBV18 and TRBJ2-3): NAGVMQNPRHLVRRRGQEARLRCSPMKGHSHVYWYRQLPEEGLKFMVYLQKENIIDESGMPKERFSAEFPKEGPSILRIQQVVRGDSAAYFCASSPRTGMSTDTQYFGPGTRLTVL.

This sequence joins TRBV28 and TRBJ2-1; TRBD2 might be the D (6 bases). The germline CDR1 and CDR2 sequences are MDHEN and SYDVKM. The length of the CDR3 is 22 residues. V was cut by 6 bases and J by 1 base, with 34 bases left in between. DNA of the CDR3: TGTGCCAGCAGCCGCGTCTGGGGGGTCGGGCCAGAGACCCCTTTGTCCTACAATGAGCAGTTCTTC. Translation: CASSRVWGVGPETPLSYNEQFF.

The chain is built from TRBV11-2 and TRBJ2-7, with 9 bases fitting TRBD2. This CDR3 contains 15 residues. V trimming: 2 bases; J trimming: 6 bases; junction bases outside the gene matches: 8. The V gene's germline CDR1 is SGHAT and CDR2 FQNNGV. DNA of the CDR3: TGTGCCAGCAGCTTACTAGCGGGATATCCAACCGAGCAGTACTTC. Amino acid sequence: CASSLLAGYPTEQYF.

The V gene is TRBV7-3, the J gene TRBJ2-1; D is unclear. With 2 bases removed from V and 8 bases from J, the gap between germline ends came to 7 bases. The CDR3 sequence is 12 residues long. Germline V CDR1 and CDR2: SGHTA, FQGTGA. The DNA for the CDR3 is TGTGCCAGCAGCTTATCTCCTTATGAGCAGTTCTTC. This gives the protein CASSLSPYEQFF.

The chain combines TRBV28 with TRBJ1-6, with D tentatively TRBD1 (5 bases). V gave up 2 bases and J gave up 7 bases, with 15 bases separating them. CDR1 and CDR2 from the germline V gene are MDHEN and SYDVKM. The CDR3 runs 16 residues. CDR3 DNA sequence: TGTGCCAGCAGTTTAATATCGTACAGGCCCAATTCACCCCTCCACTTT. Its translation is CASSLISYRPNSPLHF.

The CDR3 region is CASRQRNNSPLHF. CDR3 coding DNA: TGTGCCAGCAGACAAAGAAATAATTCACCCCTCCACTTT. The chain employs TRBV2 and TRBJ1-6; D gene uncertain. V gave up 6 bases and J gave up 5 bases, with 8 bases separating them. This CDR3 contains 13 residues. Germline V lookup: CDR1 SNHLY, CDR2 FYNNEI.

The V and J genes are TRBV10-3 and TRBJ2-1; TRBD2 matches at 10 bases. V dropped 10 bases and J dropped 6; count of bases not matched to a gene: 18. The germline CDR1 and CDR2 sequences are ENHRY and SYGVKD. The CDR3 runs 17 residues. CDR3 nucleotides: TGTGCCACCACTGAAGTTCTAGCGGGAGTACTCCCCAATGAGCAGTTCTTC. Translated, it gives CATTEVLAGVLPNEQFF.

The V call is TRBV7-2, the J call TRBJ2-2; 8 nucleotides agree with TRBD2. CDR1 is SGHTA and CDR2 is FQGNSA in the germline V gene. The V gene end was trimmed by 5 bases and the J gene end by 6 bases; junction bases not matched to a gene: 8. The CDR3 spans 15 residues. CDR3 region: CASSPQGLVSGELFF. The CDR3 DNA follows: TGTGCCAGCAGCCCCCAGGGACTAGTTTCCGGGGAGCTGTTTTTT.

This chain links TRBV24-1 with TRBJ2-2; unclear D gene. From germline, CDR1 is KGHDR and CDR2 SFDVKD. The CDR3 spans 14 residues. The V and J ends lost 3 bases and 4 bases respectively, with 8 bases between them. This CDR3 is CATSDTGGTGELFF. The DNA of the CDR3 is TGTGCCACCAGTGATACGGGTGGCACCGGGGAGCTGTTTTTT.

CDR3 in DNA: TGCGCCAGCAGCTGGAACCGGGACATCCAGTTCTTC. This translates into CASSWNRDIQFF. This chain links TRBV5-1 with TRBJ2-1; D possibly corresponds to TRBD1 (6 bases). The CDR3 sequence is 12 residues long. The ends were cut back, 3 bases at V and 13 bases at J, with 14 bases in the middle. Germline V gene lookup returns CDR1 SGHRS and CDR2 YFSETQ.

This clone was detected a few times. The V call is TRBV10-2, the J call TRBJ1-2; 9 bases align to TRBD1. The germline gives CDR1 WSHSY, CDR2 SAAADI. The CDR3 spans 16 residues. V lost 1 base, J lost 3 bases, and 6 bases stayed unmatched. CDR3 nucleotides: TGCGCCAGCAGTGAGTTCGGGAGACAGGGGGACTATGGCTACACCTTC. This codes for CASSEFGRQGDYGYTF.

The chain couples TRBV30 to TRBJ1-2; D is uncertain. CDR1 is GTSNPN and CDR2 is SVGIG in the germline V gene (reference sequence). This CDR3 comprises 15 residues. Between the trimmed V and J ends, which lost 2 bases and 4 bases, there was a span of 17 bases. The CDR3 reads CAWSSYGPVSYGYTF. The CDR3 region has the DNA TGTGCCTGGAGTTCATATGGGCCGGTCAGCTATGGCTACACCTTC.

The V gene is TRBV19, the J gene TRBJ1-5, with TRBD1 matching 9 bases. V lost 5 bases, J lost 1 base, and 6 bases stayed unmatched. CDR1 is LNHDA and CDR2 is SQIVND in the germline V gene (reference sequence). The CDR3 loop spans 16 amino acids. The CDR3 is CASSAPGQGSNQPQHF. The CDR3 DNA reads TGTGCCAGTAGTGCCCCCGGACAGGGGAGCAATCAGCCCCAGCATTTT.

CDR3 amino acids: CASTEPGHNTEAFF. CDR3 nucleotides: TGTGCCAGCACCGAACCGGGACATAACACTGAAGCTTTCTTT. The genes are TRBV6-5 and TRBJ1-1, with a weak D call TRBD1 (6 bases). This CDR3 is 14 amino acids long. The germline CDR1 and CDR2 sequences are MNHEY and SVGAGI. V was pared by 7 bases and J by 2 bases, with 14 bases between.

This clone is a singleton in its sample. The genes are TRBV7-2 and TRBJ2-5, with 14 bases matching TRBD2. V was clipped by 1 base and J by 4 bases; unmatched bases: 8. The CDR3 consists of 18 residues. Germline V gene sequence: CDR1 SGHTA, CDR2 FQGNSA. DNA of the CDR3: TGTGCCAGCAGCTTAGTCCGTACGACTAGCGGGGGGGGAGAGACCCAGTACTTC. Translating it yields CASSLVRTTSGGGETQYF.

The chain links TRBV10-3 to TRBJ1-1; the D gene is possibly TRBD1 (5 bases). CDR1 and CDR2 (germline): ENHRY, SYGVKD. Trimming stripped 3 bases from V and 4 bases from J, with 9 bases between. The CDR3 contains 13 residues. The CDR3 is CAISEGVGTEAFF. The CDR3 DNA reads as TGTGCCATCAGTGAAGGGGTTGGCACTGAAGCTTTCTTT.

This clone appeared a single time. V and J are TRBV10-1 and TRBJ2-7; D is possibly TRBD2 (5 bases). Trimming removed 0 bases at V and 5 bases at J, with 11 bases between. Germline CDR1 WNHNN, CDR2 SYGVQD (reference sequence). CDR3 size: 14 residues. The CDR3, as DNA: TGCGCCAGCAGTGAGTCGTCGGGGATCGACGAGCAGTACTTC. Encoded protein: CASSESSGIDEQYF.

The rearrangement uses TRBV25-1 and TRBJ1-5; weak D call: TRBD1 (5 bases). The V gene's germline CDR1 is MGHDK and CDR2 SYGVNS. CDR3 length: 15 residues. V was cut by 8 bases and J by 0 bases, with 14 bases left in between. The CDR3 nucleotides are TGTGCCAGCGGGGGGGACGGATTTAGCAATCAGCCCCAGCATTTT. Translation gives CASGGDGFSNQPQHF.

The chain uses TRBV6-5 and TRBJ2-2; D not resolved. The CDR3 sequence is 12 residues long. The germline V gene has CDR1 MNHEY and CDR2 SVGAGI. V was clipped by 6 bases and J by 1 base, with 3 bases between them. The CDR3 bases are TGTGCCAGCAGCCGGAACACCGGGGAGCTGTTTTTT. Its protein product is CASSRNTGELFF.

The CDR3 coding sequence is TGTGCCAGCAGCGTAGCAGGGGGAGCCTCCTACGAGCAGTACTTC. It codes for CASSVAGGASYEQYF. The V and J genes are TRBV9 and TRBJ2-7; TRBD1 matches at 7 bases. V lost 0 bases and J lost 0; bases outside the gene matches: 3. Germline assignment: CDR1 SGDLS and CDR2 YYNGEE. This CDR3 has 15 amino acids.

The rearrangement joins TRBV2 to TRBJ1-1, with D perhaps TRBD1 (5 bases). The CDR3 covers 14 residues. Germline V gene lookup returns CDR1 SNHLY and CDR2 FYNNEI. With 7 bases removed from V and 11 bases from J, the gap between germline ends came to 23 bases. The CDR3 DNA follows: TGTGCCAGCATGACCGGACACTCACTTGGTGATGCTTTCTTT. The encoded protein is CASMTGHSLGDAFF.

The sample holds one count of this clone. This chain connects TRBV5-6 to TRBJ2-3, with a possible D match to TRBD1 (5 bases). V was clipped by 1 base and J by 2 bases, with 11 bases between them. The CDR3 extends over 15 amino acids. Germline V lookup: CDR1 SGHDT, CDR2 YYEEEE. This chain's CDR3 is CASSLYDRDTDTQYF. The DNA of the CDR3 is TGTGCCAGCAGCTTGTATGACAGAGACACAGATACGCAGTATTTT.

The chain joins TRBV30 to TRBJ2-3, with TRBD2 matching 11 bases. V lost 0 bases to trimming and J lost 6 bases; unmatched junction nucleotides: 8. In germline, CDR1 is GTSNPN, CDR2 SVGIG (reference sequence). The CDR3 is made up of 16 amino acids. CDR3 bases: TGTGCCTGGAGTGTCGGGACTAGCGGCTCAGGGGATACGCAGTATTTT. Translating gives CAWSVGTSGSGDTQYF. The complete variable domain, with remaining parts taken from reference TRBV30 and TRBJ2-3, reads SQTIHQWPATLVQPVGSPLSLECTVEGTSNPNLYWYRQAAGRGLQLLFYSVGIGQISSEVPQNLSASRPQDRQFILSSKKLLLSDSGFYLCAWSVGTSGSGDTQYFGPGTRLTVL.

The rearrangement uses TRBV29-1 and TRBJ2-5; perhaps TRBD2 as D (5 bases). From germline, CDR1 is SQVTM and CDR2 ANQGSEA. Deletions cut 7 bases from V and 5 bases from J, with 11 bases between. There are 11 residues in the CDR3. The CDR3 coding sequence is TGCAGCGAGATGGGGAGTGAGACCCAGTACTTC. Translation gives CSEMGSETQYF.

The DNA of the CDR3 is TGCGCCAGCAGTGGAAATAGCGGTACCTACAATGAGCAGTTCTTC. Its protein is CASSGNSGTYNEQFF. The V call is TRBV10-1, the J call TRBJ2-1; perhaps TRBD2 as D (6 bases). The V gene lost 4 bases and the J gene lost 2 bases, with 12 bases spanning the gap. The CDR3 length is 15 residues. Germline lookup yields CDR1 WNHNN and CDR2 SYGVQD (reference sequence).

V gene TRBV28 combines with J gene TRBJ2-1; 8 bases align to TRBD2. The length of the CDR3 is 15 residues. J was trimmed by 0 bases and V by 6 bases; bases with no gene match: 4. Germline CDR1 MDHEN, CDR2 SYDVKM. For the CDR3, the DNA is TGTGCCAGCAGCCTGCTAGCGGGCTCCTACAATGAGCAGTTCTTC. The encoded protein is CASSLLAGSYNEQFF.

The chain employs TRBV20-1 and TRBJ2-7; 9 nucleotides align to TRBD2. Germline V gene data show CDR1 as DFQATT and CDR2 as SNEGSKA (reference sequence). This CDR3 has 14 residues. Germline trimming cut 3 bases from V and 0 bases from J; bases unmatched to any gene: 3. CDR3 loop: CSASFSGSSYEQYF. The DNA for the CDR3 is TGCAGTGCTAGTTTTAGCGGGAGCTCCTACGAGCAGTACTTC.

This chain links TRBV7-2 with TRBJ1-1, with D uncertain. Deletions cut 4 bases from V and 0 bases from J, with 12 bases between. Germline CDR1 and CDR2: SGHTA and FQGNSA. The CDR3 contains 15 residues. CDR3 residues: CASSSQDYLNTEAFF. The CDR3, as DNA: TGTGCCAGCAGCTCGCAAGATTACTTGAACACTGAAGCTTTCTTT.

The chain employs TRBV7-9 and TRBJ2-5; TRBD1 aligns across 8 bases. Germline lookup yields CDR1 SEHNR and CDR2 FQNEAQ (reference sequence). CDR3 length equals 15 residues. V shed 5 bases, J shed 2 bases, and the junction held 7 bases outside the gene matches. The CDR3 region has the DNA TGTGCCAGCAGCAAGGGACAGGCCGGGCAAGAGACCCAGTACTTC. Amino acids: CASSKGQAGQETQYF.